This T cell receptor beta chain originates from a study of T cell changes during pregnancy in multiple sclerosis. The CDR3 has 13 amino acids. The ends were cut back, 6 bases at V and 8 bases at J, with 16 bases in the middle. Germline V gene data show CDR1 as KGHSH and CDR2 as LQKENI. The method was immunoSEQ multiplex PCR; TCRdb's version includes in-frame clones alone and lacks a portion of them. The profile shows around 31,000 clones, 85% to 95% of them singletons. Sequences were derived from CD4+ T cells from peripheral blood mononuclear cells, sampled in the second trimester of pregnancy. This receptor was obtained from a female donor with multiple sclerosis, enrolled in a pregnancy study. V and J are TRBV18 and TRBJ1-2; a possible D gene is TRBD1 (6 bases). CDR3 residues: CASSLDQGTGYTF. The CDR3 DNA reads TGTGCCAGCTCTCTTGATCAGGGGACGGGCTACACCTTC.